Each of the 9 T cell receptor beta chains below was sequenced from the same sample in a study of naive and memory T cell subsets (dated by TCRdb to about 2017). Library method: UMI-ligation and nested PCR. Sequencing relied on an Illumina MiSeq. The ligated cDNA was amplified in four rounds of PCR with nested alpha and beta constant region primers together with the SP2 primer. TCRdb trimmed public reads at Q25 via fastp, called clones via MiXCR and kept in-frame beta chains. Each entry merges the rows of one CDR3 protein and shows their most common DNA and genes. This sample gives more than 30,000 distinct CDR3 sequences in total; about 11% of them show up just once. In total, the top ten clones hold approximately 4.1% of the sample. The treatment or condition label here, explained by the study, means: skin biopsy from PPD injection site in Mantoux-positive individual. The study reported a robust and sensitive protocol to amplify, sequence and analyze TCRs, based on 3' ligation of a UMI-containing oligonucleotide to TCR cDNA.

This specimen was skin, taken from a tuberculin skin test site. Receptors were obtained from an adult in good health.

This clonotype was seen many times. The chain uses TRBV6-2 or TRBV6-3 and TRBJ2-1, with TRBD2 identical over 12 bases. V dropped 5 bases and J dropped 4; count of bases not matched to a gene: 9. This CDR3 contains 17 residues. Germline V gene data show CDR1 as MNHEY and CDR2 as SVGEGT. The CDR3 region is CASSPRTSGTRYNEQFF. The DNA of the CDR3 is TGTGCCAGCAGTCCGAGGACTAGCGGGACCCGGTACAATGAGCAGTTCTTC.

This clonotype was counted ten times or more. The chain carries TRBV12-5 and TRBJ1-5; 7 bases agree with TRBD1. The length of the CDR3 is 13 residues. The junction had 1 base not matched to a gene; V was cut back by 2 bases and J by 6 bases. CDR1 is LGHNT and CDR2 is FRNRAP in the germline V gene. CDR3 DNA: TGTGCTAGTGGTTTGACAGGGGTTCAGCCCCAGCATTTT. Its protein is CASGLTGVQPQHF.

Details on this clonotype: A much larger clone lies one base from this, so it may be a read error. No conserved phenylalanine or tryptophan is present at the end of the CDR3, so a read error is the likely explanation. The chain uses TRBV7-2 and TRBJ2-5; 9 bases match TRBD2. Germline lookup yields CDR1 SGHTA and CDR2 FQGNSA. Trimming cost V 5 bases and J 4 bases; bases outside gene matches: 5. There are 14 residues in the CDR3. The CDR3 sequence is CASSPGLAIETQYL. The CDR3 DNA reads TGTGCCAGCAGCCCGGGACTAGCTATAGAGACCCAGTACCTC.

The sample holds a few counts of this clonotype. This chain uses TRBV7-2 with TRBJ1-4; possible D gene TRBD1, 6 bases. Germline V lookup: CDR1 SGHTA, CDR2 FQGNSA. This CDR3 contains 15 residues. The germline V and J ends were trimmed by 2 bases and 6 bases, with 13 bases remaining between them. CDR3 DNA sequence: TGTGCCAGCAGCTTATGGGGGGGCACGGATGAAAAACTGTTTTTT. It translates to CASSLWGGTDEKLFF.

The CDR3: CASSRDGGRGTGNTIYF. DNA of the CDR3: TGTGCCAGCAGCCGGGACGGGGGGAGGGGCACTGGAAACACCATATATTTT. The rearrangement links TRBV12-3 or TRBV12-4 to TRBJ1-3; possibly TRBD1 for D (5 bases). This CDR3 contains 17 residues. The V end lost 6 bases, the J end lost 2 bases, and 20 bases lay between the germline ends.

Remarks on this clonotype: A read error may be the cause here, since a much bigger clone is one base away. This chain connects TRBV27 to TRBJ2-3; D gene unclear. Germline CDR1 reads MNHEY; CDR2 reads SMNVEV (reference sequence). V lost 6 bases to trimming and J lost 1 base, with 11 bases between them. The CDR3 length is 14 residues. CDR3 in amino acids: CASRLIERTDTQYF. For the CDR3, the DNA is TGTGCCAGCAGACTCATCGAACGCACAGATACGCAGTATTTT.

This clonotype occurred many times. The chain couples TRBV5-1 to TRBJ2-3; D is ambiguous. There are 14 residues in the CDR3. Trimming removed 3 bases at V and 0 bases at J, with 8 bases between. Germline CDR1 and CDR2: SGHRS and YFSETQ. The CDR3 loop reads CASSWTASTDTQYF. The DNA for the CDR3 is TGCGCCAGCAGCTGGACGGCTAGCACAGATACGCAGTATTTT.

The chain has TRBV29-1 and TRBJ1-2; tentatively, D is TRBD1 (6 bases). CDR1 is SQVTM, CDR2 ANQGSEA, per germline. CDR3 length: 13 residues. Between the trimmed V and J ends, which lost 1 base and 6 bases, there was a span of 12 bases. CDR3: CSVEGGRGNGYTF. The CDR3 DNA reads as TGCAGCGTTGAAGGAGGCAGGGGCAATGGCTACACCTTC.

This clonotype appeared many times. The DNA for the CDR3 is TGCGCCAGCAGTGTCGGGGGCACGGAGTCACCCCTCCACTTT. It is translated as CASSVGGTESPLHF. This chain connects TRBV10-2 to TRBJ1-6; the D gene is possibly TRBD1 (6 bases). This CDR3 contains 14 residues. The germline V gene has CDR1 WSHSY and CDR2 SAAADI. Between the trimmed V and J ends, which lost 4 bases and 10 bases, there was a span of 14 bases.